Shown below are 32 T cell receptor beta chains from a single sample sequenced in a study of cytomegalovirus exposure and HLA in healthy donors. In the PCR, 60 Vbeta and 13 Jbeta primers were used. The method was immunoSEQ multiplex PCR; TCRdb's version includes in-frame clones alone and lacks a portion of them. The sample lists some 250,000 clones; 82% were seen once. The source material was PBMCs. These receptors all stem from a woman aged 40 to 55 in good health and CMV-seropositive.

The chain is built from TRBV2 and TRBJ1-4, with TRBD1 as a possible D gene (6 bases). Deletions cut 8 bases from V and 11 bases from J, with 18 bases between. CDR1 and CDR2 from the germline V gene are SNHLY and FYNNEI. The CDR3 has 13 amino acids. The CDR3 region is CASRQDTQGKLFF. CDR3 in DNA: TGTGCCAGCCGTCAGGACACTCAGGGGAAACTGTTTTTT. Using reference TRBV2 and TRBJ1-4 for the parts outside the CDR3, the full variable domain is EPEVTQTPSHQVTQMGQEVILRCVPISNHLYFYWYRQILGQKVEFLVSFYNNEISEKSEIFDDQFSVERPDGSNFTLKIRSTKLEDSAMYFCASRQDTQGKLFFGSGTQLSVL.

This clone was seen only a few times. This chain uses TRBV28 with TRBJ2-7; 9 nucleotides agree with TRBD1. V lost 3 bases and J lost 2; bases outside the gene matches: 11. This CDR3 has 17 amino acids. CDR1 is MDHEN and CDR2 is SYDVKM in the germline V gene. The CDR3 spells CASSFPLQGARTYEQYF. Here the CDR3 DNA reads TGTGCCAGCAGTTTCCCGTTACAGGGGGCTAGAACCTACGAGCAGTACTTC.

With respect to this clone: Within the sample, other DNA sequences also encode this same CDR3. This chain joins TRBV19 and TRBJ1-6; TRBD1 might be the D (5 bases). V lost 3 bases and J lost 5, with 8 bases in between. CDR3 length: 14 amino acids. In germline, CDR1 is LNHDA, CDR2 SQIVND (reference sequence). The CDR3 sequence is CASSITGNNSPLHF. For the CDR3, the DNA is TGTGCCAGTAGTATTACAGGAAATAATTCACCCCTCCACTTT. The whole variable domain, remainder taken from reference TRBV19 and TRBJ1-6, is DGGITQSPKYLFRKEGQNVTLSCEQNLNHDAMYWYRQDPGQGLRLIYYSQIVNDFQKGDIAEGYSVSREKKESFPLTVTSAQKNPTAFYLCASSITGNNSPLHFGNGTRLTVT.

This chain connects TRBV2 to TRBJ1-3; D possibly corresponds to TRBD1 (5 bases). Germline CDR1 SNHLY, CDR2 FYNNEI. Deletions cut 4 bases from V and 1 base from J, with 8 bases between. This CDR3 is built from 14 residues. The CDR3 region has the DNA TGTGCCAGCAGTGCAGGGCGGTCTGGAAACACCATATATTTT. This codes for CASSAGRSGNTIYF.

The chain joins TRBV2 to TRBJ1-1, with TRBD1 matching 10 bases. With 5 bases clipped from V and 1 base from J, the junction kept 10 bases outside the gene matches. Germline CDR1 and CDR2: SNHLY and FYNNEI. CDR3 length equals 17 residues. The CDR3 nucleotides are TGTGCCAGCAGTAACCGGGACAGGGGTCTTTCGAACACTGAAGCTTTCTTT. Its protein is CASSNRDRGLSNTEAFF.

This sequence joins TRBV5-6 and TRBJ1-2; D may be TRBD1 (6 bases). Germline CDR1 and CDR2: SGHDT and YYEEEE. This CDR3 is built from 11 residues. The ends were cut back, 4 bases at V and 9 bases at J, with 10 bases in the middle. The CDR3 DNA is TGTGCCAGCAGCCAAACAGGGAGCTACACCTTC. Protein sequence: CASSQTGSYTF. Using reference TRBV5-6 and TRBJ1-2 for the parts outside the CDR3, the full variable domain is DAGVTQSPTHLIKTRGQQVTLRCSPKSGHDTVSWYQQALGQGPQFIFQYYEEEERQRGNFPDRFSGHQFPNYSSELNVNALLLGDSALYLCASSQTGSYTFGSGTRLTVV.

The gene calls are TRBV5-5 and TRBJ1-1; tentative D call: TRBD1 (6 bases). Germline values: CDR1 SGHKS, CDR2 YYEKEE (reference sequence). Trimming took 0 bases from V and 3 from J, leaving 18 bases between them. This CDR3 is 17 amino acids long. The CDR3 loop reads CASSLVESGGRDTEAFF. CDR3 coding DNA: TGTGCCAGCAGCTTGGTCGAAAGTGGGGGCCGGGACACTGAAGCTTTCTTT.

In this sample, this clone turned up once. The J gene is TRBJ1-2, the V gene TRBV7-2; D gene ambiguous. Trimming cost V 1 base and J 0 bases, with 15 bases left between them. This CDR3 is 17 amino acids long. Germline-derived CDR1 and CDR2 are SGHTA and FQGNSA. The CDR3 coding sequence is TGTGCCAGCAGCTTAGTGGGTGGGCAACCCTCTAACTATGGCTACACCTTC. Residues: CASSLVGGQPSNYGYTF.

The CDR3 here is CASVSQGYEQYF. Written as DNA, the CDR3 is TGTGCCAGCGTCTCACAGGGGTACGAGCAGTACTTC. This chain joins TRBV6-1 and TRBJ2-5, with TRBD1 matching 7 bases. The last part of the DNA fits TRBJ2-7 better; the J call may be wrong. Germline lookup yields CDR1 MNHNS and CDR2 SASEGT. The CDR3 covers 12 residues.

The CDR3 region is CASSLVGTGPYEQYF. The DNA for the CDR3 is TGCGCCAGCAGCTTGGTCGGGACAGGGCCCTACGAGCAGTACTTC. The rearrangement links TRBV5-1 to TRBJ2-7; TRBD1 agrees at 9 bases. The CDR3 is made up of 15 amino acids. The V gene's germline CDR1 is SGHRS and CDR2 YFSETQ. V lost 0 bases to trimming and J lost 2 bases; unmatched junction nucleotides: 3.

The chain employs TRBV11-2 and TRBJ1-1; no clear D gene. CDR1 SGHAT and CDR2 FQNNGV come from the germline V gene. The CDR3 spans 14 residues. Trimming pared 1 base from V and 0 bases from J, leaving 6 bases between. The chain's CDR3 is CASSLASVNTEAFF. The DNA for the CDR3 is TGTGCCAGCAGCTTAGCTTCAGTGAACACTGAAGCTTTCTTT.

This chain uses TRBV7-2 with TRBJ2-7; TRBD1 aligns across 12 bases. Germline trimming cut 5 bases from V and 5 bases from J; bases unmatched to any gene: 7. The CDR3 covers 15 residues. CDR1 and CDR2 (germline): SGHTA, FQGNSA. Here the CDR3 reads CASSATGTGGHEQYF. DNA of the CDR3: TGTGCCAGCAGCGCCACCGGGACAGGGGGCCACGAGCAGTACTTC. The whole variable domain, remainder taken from reference TRBV7-2 and TRBJ2-7, is GAGVSQSPSNKVTEKGKDVELRCDPISGHTALYWYRQSLGQGLEFLIYFQGNSAPDKSGLPSDRFSAERTGGSVSTLTIQRTQQEDSAVYLCASSATGTGGHEQYFGPGTRLTVT.

The genes are TRBV6-1 and TRBJ1-1; the D gene is possibly TRBD1 (6 bases). CDR1 MNHNS and CDR2 SASEGT come from the germline V gene. The CDR3 contains 16 residues. V was cut by 0 bases and J by 2 bases, with 13 bases left in between. Written as DNA, the CDR3 is TGTGCCAGCAGTGAAGCGAGTCTGGACAGAAACACTGAAGCTTTCTTT. As protein: CASSEASLDRNTEAFF.

The rearrangement uses TRBV30 and TRBJ2-5; D unclear. V lost 1 base and J lost 2, with 5 bases in between. This CDR3 is built from 12 residues. The germline V gene has CDR1 GTSNPN and CDR2 SVGIG (reference sequence). CDR3 nucleotide sequence: TGTGCCTGGAGTGCAGGTCAAGAGACCCAGTACTTC. Amino acid sequence: CAWSAGQETQYF.

This clone was seen a few times. Here the CDR3 DNA reads TGCGCCAGCAGCCAAGATCGTCTAGCGGGGGCCTACGAGCAGTACTTC. Its translation: CASSQDRLAGAYEQYF. This chain links TRBV4-1 with TRBJ2-7; 10 positions match TRBD2. CDR1 and CDR2 (germline): MGHRA, YSYEKL. The CDR3 consists of 16 residues. The J segment lost 2 bases and the V segment lost 0 bases, leaving 4 bases of the junction unmatched.

The chain joins TRBV5-4 to TRBJ2-2; unclear D gene. V was cut by 4 bases and J by 2 bases, with 12 bases left in between. The V gene's germline CDR1 is SGHNT and CDR2 YYREEE (reference sequence). The CDR3 sequence is 15 residues long. In DNA form, the CDR3 reads TGTGCCAGCAGCCCCATTGCAGGAAACACCGGGGAGCTGTTTTTT. It translates to CASSPIAGNTGELFF.

Details on this clone: Additional DNA sequences in this sample encode the identical CDR3. This chain uses TRBV30 with TRBJ1-3; D is undetermined. V lost 2 bases, J lost 4 bases, and 3 bases lay in between. Per the germline V gene, CDR1 is GTSNPN and CDR2 is SVGIG (reference sequence). The CDR3 has 11 residues. For the CDR3, the DNA is TGTGCCTGGAGTAGCGGAAACACCATATATTTT. Protein sequence: CAWSSGNTIYF.

V is TRBV6-6 and J is TRBJ1-1; D remains ambiguous. This CDR3 contains 15 residues. With 3 bases removed from V and 2 bases from J, the gap between germline ends came to 13 bases. Germline assignment: CDR1 MNHNY and CDR2 SVGAGI (reference sequence). CDR3 amino acids: CASSYVLSSNTEAFF. The CDR3 DNA reads as TGTGCCAGCAGTTATGTCCTCTCCAGTAACACTGAAGCTTTCTTT.

Notes on this clone: One end of the junction fails to match germline, which may point to a read error. This same CDR3 is encoded by further DNA sequences in the sample. The rearrangement uses TRBV30 and TRBJ1-1; 9 bases agree with TRBD1. In germline, CDR1 is GTSNPN, CDR2 SVGIG (reference sequence). CDR3 size: 13 residues. The CDR3 region is CAWRGQGNTEAFF. The CDR3, as DNA: TGTGCCTGGAGAGGACAGGGGAACACTGAAGCCTTCTTT.

This chain connects TRBV9 to TRBJ1-2, with TRBD1 as a possible D gene (5 bases). The germline V gene encodes CDR1 SGDLS and CDR2 YYNGEE. The V and J ends lost 0 bases and 7 bases respectively, with 16 bases between them. This CDR3 region has 15 residues. CDR3 nucleotide sequence: TGTGCCAGCAGCGTAGATGTTGCTGAGACAGTTGGCTACACCTTC. It translates to CASSVDVAETVGYTF.

The rearrangement links TRBV7-2 to TRBJ1-1; unclear D gene. The CDR3 is made up of 13 amino acids. The V gene's germline CDR1 is SGHTA and CDR2 FQGNSA. V lost 5 bases and J 5 bases, leaving 12 bases between the germline ends. Written as DNA, the CDR3 is TGTGCCAGCAGCGTCGGGTTTCGAACTGAAGCTTTCTTT. It codes for CASSVGFRTEAFF. Together with reference TRBV7-2 and TRBJ1-1, the CDR3 gives the full variable domain: GAGVSQSPSNKVTEKGKDVELRCDPISGHTALYWYRQSLGQGLEFLIYFQGNSAPDKSGLPSDRFSAERTGGSVSTLTIQRTQQEDSAVYLCASSVGFRTEAFFGQGTRLTVV.

The CDR3, as DNA: TGTGCCAGCAGCCGACAGGGGATCAACACTGAAGCTTTCTTT. This encodes CASSRQGINTEAFF. The chain is built from TRBV7-2 and TRBJ1-1; TRBD1 matches at 8 bases. CDR3 length: 14 residues. Per germline, CDR1 SGHTA and CDR2 FQGNSA. The V and J ends lost 5 bases and 2 bases, in that order; junction bases with no gene match: 4.

This clone showed up just once. V and J are TRBV27 and TRBJ2-7; D is unresolved. From germline, CDR1 is MNHEY and CDR2 SMNVEV (reference sequence). The CDR3 runs to 13 residues. The V end lost 0 bases, the J end lost 1 base, and 4 bases lay between the germline ends. DNA for the CDR3: TGTGCCAGCAGTTTATCAGCATCCTACGAGCAGTACTTC. It encodes CASSLSASYEQYF.

The DNA of the CDR3 is TGTGCCAGCAGTTCTAGCACAGATACGCAGTATTTT. Its translation is CASSSSTDTQYF. This chain connects TRBV6-5 to TRBJ2-3; D uncertain. The CDR3 loop spans 12 amino acids. V shed 4 bases and J shed 0 bases, with 2 bases lying between them. From germline, CDR1 is MNHEY and CDR2 SVGAGI.

This chain's CDR3 is CAWSALDRDNSPLHF. The CDR3, as DNA: TGTGCCTGGAGCGCCTTGGACAGGGACAATTCACCCCTCCACTTT. The chain has TRBV30 and TRBJ1-6, with TRBD1 matching over 8 bases. The CDR3 extends over 15 amino acids. From germline, CDR1 is GTSNPN and CDR2 SVGIG (reference sequence). Germline trimming cut 3 bases from V and 7 bases from J; bases unmatched to any gene: 8.

This chain uses TRBV5-1 with TRBJ2-7; TRBD1 aligns across 9 bases. V lost 0 bases to trimming and J lost 6 bases; unmatched junction nucleotides: 7. This CDR3 comprises 15 residues. Germline V CDR1 and CDR2: SGHRS, YFSETQ. The CDR3 loop is CASSLELGQGTEQYF. The CDR3 DNA is TGCGCCAGCAGCTTGGAATTGGGACAGGGCACCGAGCAGTACTTC.

The chain recombines TRBV5-6 with TRBJ2-3, with 9 bases matching TRBD1. Germline CDR1 is SGHDT and CDR2 is YYEEEE. The CDR3 is 14 amino acids. The V segment lost 3 bases and the J segment 5 bases; nucleotides outside the gene matches: 4. The CDR3 reads CASSSDRGGDTQYF. CDR3 DNA sequence: TGTGCCAGCAGCTCGGACAGGGGAGGAGATACGCAGTATTTT.

The table lists this clone with a count of one. The J gene is TRBJ1-2, the V gene TRBV15, with TRBD1 as a possible D gene (6 bases). The CDR3 covers 17 residues. Trimming stripped 0 bases from V and 0 bases from J, with 14 bases between. In germline, CDR1 is LNHNV, CDR2 YYDKDF (reference sequence). The DNA of the CDR3 is TGTGCCACCAGCAGAGACCCGGACAGACTTACTAACTATGGCTACACCTTC. It yields the protein CATSRDPDRLTNYGYTF.

The chain couples TRBV30 to TRBJ2-1, with 8 bases lining up with TRBD2. This CDR3 is built from 15 residues. The V gene's germline CDR1 is GTSNPN and CDR2 SVGIG (reference sequence). V was pared by 4 bases and J by 6 bases, with 11 bases of the junction left unmatched. CDR3 protein: CAWTRKGLAGNEQFF. The CDR3 coding sequence is TGTGCCTGGACACGGAAGGGGCTAGCGGGCAATGAGCAGTTCTTC. The entire variable domain, with the rest obtained from reference TRBV30 and TRBJ2-1, is as follows: SQTIHQWPATLVQPVGSPLSLECTVEGTSNPNLYWYRQAAGRGLQLLFYSVGIGQISSEVPQNLSASRPQDRQFILSSKKLLLSDSGFYLCAWTRKGLAGNEQFFGPGTRLTVL.

The chain couples TRBV19 to TRBJ1-5; the match to TRBD1 covers 7 bases. The J segment lost 0 bases and the V segment lost 1 base, leaving 0 bases of the junction unmatched. The CDR3 covers 15 residues. Germline V gene sequence: CDR1 LNHDA, CDR2 SQIVND (reference sequence). The CDR3 DNA reads as TGTGCCAGTAGTATAGGACAGGGTAGCAATCAGCCCCAGCATTTT. Translated: CASSIGQGSNQPQHF. Filled out from reference TRBV19 and TRBJ1-5, the complete variable domain reads DGGITQSPKYLFRKEGQNVTLSCEQNLNHDAMYWYRQDPGQGLRLIYYSQIVNDFQKGDIAEGYSVSREKKESFPLTVTSAQKNPTAFYLCASSIGQGSNQPQHFGDGTRLSIL.

This chain connects TRBV5-1 to TRBJ2-7, with 8 bases identical to TRBD2. V was clipped by 3 bases and J by 3 bases; unmatched bases: 8. This CDR3 is built from 15 residues. Germline CDR1 SGHRS, CDR2 YFSETQ. The CDR3 reads CASSSPQRGNYEQYF. For the CDR3, the DNA is TGCGCCAGCAGCTCGCCCCAGCGGGGGAACTACGAGCAGTACTTC.

This chain connects TRBV27 to TRBJ2-7; possibly TRBD2 for D (6 bases). The germline gives CDR1 MNHEY, CDR2 SMNVEV (reference sequence). The CDR3 spans 15 residues. The ends were cut back, 1 base at V and 2 bases at J, with 12 bases in the middle. Written as DNA, the CDR3 is TGTGCCAGCAGTTTATTATCGGGAGCCGCCTACGAGCAGTACTTC. It encodes CASSLLSGAAYEQYF.